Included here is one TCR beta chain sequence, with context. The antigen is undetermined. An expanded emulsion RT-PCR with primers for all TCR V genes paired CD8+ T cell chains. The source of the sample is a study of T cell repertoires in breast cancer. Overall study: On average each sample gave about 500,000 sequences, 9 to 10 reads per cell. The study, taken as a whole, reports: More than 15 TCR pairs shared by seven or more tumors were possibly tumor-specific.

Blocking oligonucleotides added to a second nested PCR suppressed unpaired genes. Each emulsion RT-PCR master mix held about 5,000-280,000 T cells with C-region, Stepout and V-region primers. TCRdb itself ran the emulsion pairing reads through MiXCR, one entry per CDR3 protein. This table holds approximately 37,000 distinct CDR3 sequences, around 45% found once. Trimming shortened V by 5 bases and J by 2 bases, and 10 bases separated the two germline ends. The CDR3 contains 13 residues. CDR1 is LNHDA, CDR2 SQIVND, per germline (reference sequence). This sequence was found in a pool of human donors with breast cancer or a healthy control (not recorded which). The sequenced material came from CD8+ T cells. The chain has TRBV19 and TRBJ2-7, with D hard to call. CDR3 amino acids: CASSVSSPYEQYF. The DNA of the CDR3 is TGTGCCAGTAGTGTCAGTTCCCCCTACGAGCAGTACTTC.